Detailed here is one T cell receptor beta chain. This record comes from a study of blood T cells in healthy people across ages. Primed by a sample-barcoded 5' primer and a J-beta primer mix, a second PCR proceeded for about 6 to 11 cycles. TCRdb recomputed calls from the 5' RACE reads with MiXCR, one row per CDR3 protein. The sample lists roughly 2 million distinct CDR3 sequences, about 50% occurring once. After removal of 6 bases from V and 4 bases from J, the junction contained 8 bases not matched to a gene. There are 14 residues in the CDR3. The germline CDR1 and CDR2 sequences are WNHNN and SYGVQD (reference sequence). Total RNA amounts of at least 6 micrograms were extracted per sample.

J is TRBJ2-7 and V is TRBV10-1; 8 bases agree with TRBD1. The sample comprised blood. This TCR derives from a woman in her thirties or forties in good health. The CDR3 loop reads CASSGGQVPYEQYF. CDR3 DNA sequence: TGCGCCAGCAGCGGGGGACAGGTCCCTTACGAGCAGTACTTC.